The 6 T cell receptor beta chains listed next were all sequenced from one sample in a study of immune evolution from preneoplasia to lung adenocarcinoma. Assay: immunoSEQ multiplex PCR; the TCRdb copy retains only in-frame clones and omits some. The table records around 4,800 clones, roughly four fifths of them present only once. The sample consisted of FFPE minimally invasive lung adenocarcinoma tissue. These receptor sequences come from a person aged 60-80 years with lung adenocarcinoma.

This chain connects TRBV20-1 to TRBJ2-1, with D maybe TRBD1 (5 bases). V lost 4 bases and J 7 bases, leaving 8 bases between the germline ends. The CDR3 has 11 amino acids. Germline V CDR1 and CDR2: DFQATT, SNEGSKA (reference sequence). CDR3 sequence: CSATGFNEQFF. CDR3 bases: TGCAGTGCTACAGGGTTTAATGAGCAGTTCTTC.

By sample fraction, this clone is medium-sized. The V and J genes are TRBV5-4 and TRBJ2-2, with TRBD2 identical over 11 bases. This CDR3 is built from 17 residues. The germline CDR1 and CDR2 sequences are SGHNT and YYREEE (reference sequence). V trimming: 0 bases; J trimming: 5 bases; junction bases outside the gene matches: 6. CDR3 nucleotides: TGTGCCAGCAGCTTGGGTAGCGGGGGGGCCTTGACCGGGGAGCTGTTTTTT. As protein: CASSLGSGGALTGELFF.

The gene calls are TRBV6-5 and TRBJ1-5; unclear D gene. V lost 4 bases and J 2 bases, leaving 12 bases between the germline ends. Germline CDR1 reads MNHEY; CDR2 reads SVGAGI. The CDR3 covers 15 residues. The CDR3 sequence: CASSWREGGNQPQHF. CDR3 DNA: TGTGCCAGCAGTTGGAGGGAGGGTGGCAATCAGCCCCAGCATTTT.

The rearrangement joins TRBV15 to TRBJ2-1; the D gene is possibly TRBD2 (5 bases). The V gene lost 2 bases and the J gene lost 7 bases, with 15 bases spanning the gap. The CDR3 sequence is 15 residues long. Germline lookup yields CDR1 LNHNV and CDR2 YYDKDF (reference sequence). The CDR3 region is CATSRTGTRRNEQFF. CDR3 DNA: TGTGCCACCAGCAGAACGGGAACTAGGCGTAATGAGCAGTTCTTC.

The V call is TRBV2, the J call TRBJ2-3, with unresolved D. Per germline, CDR1 SNHLY and CDR2 FYNNEI. The CDR3 spans 12 residues. Trimming took 7 bases from V and 5 from J, leaving 10 bases between them. CDR3 in DNA: TGTGCCAGCATGTACGCTGGAGATACGCAGTATTTT. It yields the protein CASMYAGDTQYF.

This chain uses TRBV5-4 with TRBJ1-1, with D tentatively TRBD1 (5 bases). V was clipped by 0 bases and J by 0 bases, with 6 bases between them. This CDR3 comprises 14 residues. Looked up from germline, CDR1 is SGHNT and CDR2 is YYREEE (reference sequence). Here the CDR3 DNA reads TGTGCCAGCAGCTTGGAACAGGTGAACACTGAAGCTTTCTTT. Residues: CASSLEQVNTEAFF.